These 18 T cell receptor beta chains share one sample of origin, sequenced in a study of blood T cell repertoires in COVID-19. The table came from immunoSEQ multiplex PCR; TCRdb's copy has only in-frame clones and leaves some out. The data contain around 69,000 clones, 89% of them singletons. Sequencing was performed on peripheral blood. The receptors originated from a woman aged 50 to 60 with active COVID-19.

This chain links TRBV12-3 or TRBV12-4 with TRBJ1-2; D uncertain. Trimming removed 6 bases at V and 6 bases at J, with 11 bases between. The CDR3 sequence is 12 residues long. CDR3 sequence (DNA): TGTGCCAGCAGCTTCCCTCCGGATGGCTACACCTTC. Encoded protein: CASSFPPDGYTF.

The V and J genes are TRBV5-1 and TRBJ2-7; D unresolved. V lost 3 bases, J lost 2 bases, and 9 bases lay in between. There are 13 residues in the CDR3. Per germline, CDR1 SGHRS and CDR2 YFSETQ. For the CDR3, the DNA is TGCGCCAGCAGCTCGGCAGGCCCCTACGAGCAGTACTTC. Encoded protein: CASSSAGPYEQYF.

V gene TRBV4-1 combines with J gene TRBJ2-6, with TRBD1 identical over 9 bases. Germline CDR1 reads MGHRA; CDR2 reads YSYEKL. V shed 2 bases, J shed 4 bases, and the junction held 9 bases outside the gene matches. The CDR3 spans 18 residues. The CDR3 reads CASSQPTGGVRGANVLTF. CDR3 nucleotides: TGCGCCAGCAGCCAACCGACAGGGGGAGTAAGGGGGGCCAACGTCCTGACTTTC.

The chain links TRBV6-5 to TRBJ2-3; D possibly corresponds to TRBD2 (5 bases). This CDR3 region has 15 residues. Trimming shortened V by 5 bases and J by 0 bases, and 12 bases separated the two germline ends. Germline assignment: CDR1 MNHEY and CDR2 SVGAGI. CDR3 region: CASSPPGRSTDTQYF. The CDR3, as DNA: TGTGCCAGCAGTCCCCCTGGGAGAAGCACAGATACGCAGTATTTT.

This clone appeared once. The gene calls are TRBV7-9 and TRBJ2-7, with D possibly being TRBD1 (6 bases). CDR1 SEHNR and CDR2 FQNEAQ come from the germline V gene (reference sequence). The CDR3 is made up of 13 amino acids. The V end was cut by 6 bases, the J end by 4 bases, with 13 bases between. The CDR3, as DNA: TGTGCCAGCAGGGCAGGGGCAGGTTACGAGCAGTACTTC. Translated: CASRAGAGYEQYF.

This chain connects TRBV27 to TRBJ2-3; TRBD2 agrees at 10 bases. The germline V gene encodes CDR1 MNHEY and CDR2 SMNVEV (reference sequence). The CDR3 has 16 residues. The junction had 6 bases not matched to a gene; V was cut back by 2 bases and J by 4 bases. The CDR3 here is CASSLASGGAPDTQYF. The CDR3 DNA sequence: TGTGCCAGCAGTTTAGCTAGCGGGGGAGCCCCAGATACGCAGTATTTT.

The chain couples TRBV2 to TRBJ1-2; D is undetermined. Germline V gene sequence: CDR1 SNHLY, CDR2 FYNNEI. The CDR3 length is 13 residues. Trimming cost V 1 base and J 7 bases, with 10 bases left between them. CDR3 residues: CASSEDTRGGYTF. The CDR3 DNA follows: TGTGCCAGCAGTGAAGACACCCGAGGTGGCTACACCTTC. Full variable domain (outside the CDR3, taken from reference TRBV2 and TRBJ1-2): EPEVTQTPSHQVTQMGQEVILRCVPISNHLYFYWYRQILGQKVEFLVSFYNNEISEKSEIFDDQFSVERPDGSNFTLKIRSTKLEDSAMYFCASSEDTRGGYTFGSGTRLTVV.

The genes are TRBV5-8 and TRBJ2-7; the match to TRBD1 covers 10 bases. CDR1 is SGHTS and CDR2 is YDEGEE in the germline V gene. The CDR3 spans 13 residues. J gave up 7 bases and V 7 bases, and 8 bases lay outside the gene matches. The CDR3 protein is CASYGTGANEQYF. CDR3 sequence (DNA): TGTGCCAGCTACGGGACAGGGGCTAATGAGCAGTACTTC.

The chain combines TRBV28 with TRBJ2-1, with 8 bases lining up with TRBD1. With V trimmed by 8 bases and J by 4 bases, 7 bases remained unmatched. Germline CDR1 and CDR2: MDHEN and SYDVKM. CDR3 length: 14 residues. This chain's CDR3 is CASRDRGSYNEQFF. DNA of the CDR3: TGTGCCAGCCGCGACAGGGGATCGTACAATGAGCAGTTCTTC.

V is TRBV30 and J is TRBJ2-1; 9 bases agree with TRBD1. Germline loops: CDR1 GTSNPN, CDR2 SVGIG (reference sequence). With 1 base clipped from V and 15 bases from J, the junction kept 7 bases outside the gene matches. The CDR3 totals 12 residues. The CDR3 loop is CAWSGDRVDTFF. DNA of the CDR3: TGTGCCTGGAGTGGGGACAGGGTTGATACGTTCTTC.

V is TRBV29-1 and J is TRBJ1-1, with 7 bases matching TRBD1. V shed 3 bases, J shed 1 base, and the junction held 5 bases outside the gene matches. CDR3 size: 14 residues. Germline V CDR1 and CDR2: SQVTM, ANQGSEA. The CDR3 spells CSVDSRTGNTEAFF. CDR3 sequence (DNA): TGCAGCGTTGATTCCCGGACAGGGAACACTGAAGCTTTCTTT.

The sample holds one count of this clone. This chain uses TRBV19 with TRBJ2-1; 8 positions agree with TRBD1. Germline assignment: CDR1 LNHDA and CDR2 SQIVND (reference sequence). V was pared by 3 bases and J by 3 bases, with 7 bases of the junction left unmatched. The CDR3 covers 16 residues. The CDR3 region is CASSIGGQVFYNEQFF. The CDR3 DNA reads TGTGCCAGTAGTATTGGGGGACAGGTTTTCTACAATGAGCAGTTCTTC.

The chain combines TRBV10-3 with TRBJ2-5, with 9 positions matching TRBD1. This CDR3 is 17 amino acids long. Germline loops: CDR1 ENHRY, CDR2 SYGVKD. With 11 bases clipped from V and 5 bases from J, the junction kept 21 bases outside the gene matches. As DNA, the CDR3 is TGTGCCGCCCAAACAGGGGGCCGACAACCTTCTGAGGAGACCCAGTACTTC. Protein: CAAQTGGRQPSEETQYF.

V and J are TRBV6-5 and TRBJ2-2; 8 bases are a match to TRBD1. J lost 2 bases, V lost 6 bases, and 5 bases had no gene match. CDR1 MNHEY and CDR2 SVGAGI come from the germline V gene. The CDR3 covers 15 residues. CDR3 bases: TGTGCCAGCAGGTCCGACAGGGGAAACACCGGGGAGCTGTTTTTT. Translation gives CASRSDRGNTGELFF.

This clone appeared once. V is TRBV4-2 and J is TRBJ2-3; 9 nucleotides match TRBD2. The CDR3 is made up of 18 amino acids. The germline V gene has CDR1 LGHNA and CDR2 YNFKEQ. V lost 2 bases, J lost 0 bases, and 9 bases stayed unmatched. In nucleotides, the CDR3 is TGTGCCAGCAGCCAAACGGCGACTAGCGGATCTAGCACAGATACGCAGTATTTT. It codes for CASSQTATSGSSTDTQYF.

V and J are TRBV18 and TRBJ2-3, with 11 bases matching TRBD2. This CDR3 is 18 amino acids long. Germline values: CDR1 KGHSH, CDR2 LQKENI. J gave up 0 bases and V 2 bases, and 7 bases lay outside the gene matches. This chain's CDR3 is CASSPLLAGAVSTDTQYF. CDR3 sequence (DNA): TGTGCCAGCTCACCATTACTAGCGGGAGCAGTTAGCACAGATACGCAGTATTTT.

V usage is TRBV3-1 (or the pseudogene TRBV3-2) and J usage is TRBJ2-7, with TRBD2 as a possible D gene (5 bases). CDR1 and CDR2 from the germline V gene are LGHDT and YNNKEL (reference sequence). Trimming removed 3 bases from V and 7 bases from J, with 10 bases in between. This CDR3 has 12 residues. This chain's CDR3 is CASSHLGVEQYF. The CDR3 region has the DNA TGTGCCAGCAGCCATTTGGGAGTAGAGCAGTACTTC.

The rearrangement links TRBV29-1 to TRBJ1-1; D possibly corresponds to TRBD1 (6 bases). CDR1 and CDR2 from the germline V gene are SQVTM and ANQGSEA. V was clipped by 4 bases and J by 6 bases, with 9 bases between them. This CDR3 contains 11 residues. The chain's CDR3 is CSVVGGSEAFF. The CDR3 DNA sequence: TGCAGCGTTGTAGGGGGATCTGAAGCTTTCTTT.